Given below is one T cell receptor beta chain in context. Its target is not known. The record originates from a study of T cells in localized non-small cell lung cancer. Study-wide findings and caveats: Higher adjacent-lung clonality was associated with shorter survival. Adjacent uninvolved lung tissue had the highest T cell clonality, exceeding tumor.

The CDR3 is 17 amino acids. Germline V gene lookup returns CDR1 SGHVS and CDR2 FNYEAQ. V shed 4 bases and J 7 bases; nucleotides not matched to a gene: 8. Data came from immunoSEQ multiplex PCR; TCRdb stores just in-frame clones and leaves some out. The repertoire holds fewer than 75,000 clones, with 84% as singletons. The chain joins TRBV7-6 to TRBJ2-2; 14 nucleotides line up with TRBD2. This TCR came from a female donor aged 60 or older with stage I lung adenocarcinoma. Specimen: peripheral blood, collected before any cancer treatment. Here the CDR3 DNA reads TGTGCCAGCAGCTCCCCGGGACTAGCGGGAGTGTACGGGGAGCTGTTTTTT. Translation: CASSSPGLAGVYGELFF.